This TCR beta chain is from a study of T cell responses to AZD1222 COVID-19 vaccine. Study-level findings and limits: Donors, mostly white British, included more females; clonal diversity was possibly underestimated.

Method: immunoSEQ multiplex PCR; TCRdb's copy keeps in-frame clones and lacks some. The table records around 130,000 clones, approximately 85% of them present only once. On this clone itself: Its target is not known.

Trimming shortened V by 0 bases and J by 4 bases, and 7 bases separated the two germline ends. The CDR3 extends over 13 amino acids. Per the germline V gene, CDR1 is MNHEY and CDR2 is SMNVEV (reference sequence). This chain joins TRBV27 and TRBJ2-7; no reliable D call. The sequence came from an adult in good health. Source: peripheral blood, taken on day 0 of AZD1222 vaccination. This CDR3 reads CASSLSFRYEQYF. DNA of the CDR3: TGTGCCAGCAGTTTATCGTTCCGGTACGAGCAGTACTTC.